This paragraph covers one TCR beta chain sequence. Antigen: not known. The data were taken from a study of T cell repertoires in cytomegalovirus infection. Study-level information: Well-studied HLA-B-restricted CMV epitopes were used in the study alongside recently identified HLA-C-restricted ones. Indications came from public TCR beta signatures; they pointed to CMV infection and to a matching HLA type. Study results and limitations: Identification of carriers of CMV plus the relevant HLA was performed using cumulative public TCR beta family frequency. The ex vivo response was dominated by HLA-C-restricted CMV-specific TCR beta clonotypes.

Germline CDR1 and CDR2: SGHVS and FQNEAQ. The CDR3 consists of 14 residues. With 4 bases removed from V and 4 bases from J, the gap between germline ends came to 13 bases. TCRdb reprocessed the reads via MiXCR and lists one record per CDR3 protein. The sample lists fewer than 1,000,000 distinct CDR3 sequences, under 40% occurring once. The TCR originated in a human donor in good health (CMV status not recorded). Some clones in this sample may be carry-over from other donors' samples. Here the sequenced sample was cultured CD8+ T cells from PBMCs, taken from culture after CMV antigen stimulation. The chain is built from TRBV7-8 and TRBJ1-2; possibly TRBD1 for D (6 bases). The CDR3 DNA is TGTGCCAGCAGCTCCCTGGAGGGGGGCTATGGCTACACCTTC. This sequence encodes CASSSLEGGYGYTF.